This is a list of T cell receptor beta chains from one sample in a study of T cells in Graves' hyperthyroidism and ophthalmopathy. MiXCR, applied by TCRdb to the multiplex PCR reads, yields one record per CDR3 protein. The repertoire consists of fewer than 450,000 distinct CDR3 sequences, with roughly a sixth occurring once and the leading ten covering about a third. Material for sequencing was blood. These receptors came from a woman aged 25 to 39 with Graves' hyperthyroidism that later progressed to Graves' ophthalmopathy. The conserved cysteine and the conserved F or W are not part of the CDR3 here. D genes are given only for firm matches.

cdr3_aa d_call v_call
ASSGTSSRYDTQY TRBD2 TRBV4-2
ASSRGQVTDEQC TRBD1 TRBV7-9
ASSLRAGGRNEQF TRBD1 TRBV14
SARQGANQPQH TRBD1 TRBV20-1
ASSQVTTETQY . TRBV14
ASSEGQGLDEQY TRBD1 TRBV10-2
ASSSEGGHYGYT . TRBV7-9
ASSGLAVSGEQF TRBD2 TRBV28
ASSPSSLPPYEQY . TRBV18
ASSLQGALDNEQF TRBD1 TRBV6-1
ASRKGQGNYEQY TRBD1 TRBV2
ASSLRFIGQGSQETQY . TRBV7-9
ASSLGSDLNTEAF . TRBV7-9
ASSFTDRGVQETQY TRBD1 TRBV13
ASRLTDTQY . TRBV5-1
ATSLGDLNMNTEAF . TRBV15
ASSVAMGIDTGELF . TRBV9